This entry lists 22 T cell receptor beta chains sequenced from one sample in a study of response to subunit inactivated influenza vaccine. MiXCR, applied by TCRdb to the RT-PCR reads, yields one record per CDR3 protein. The data contain a few hundred thousand distinct CDR3 sequences, 12% of them singletons. The sample was non-naive T cells sorted from PBMCs, taken approximately 15 days before vaccination. The receptors here all came from a man between 50 and 59 years old who received an inactivated influenza vaccine.

The chain joins TRBV12-5 to TRBJ2-1; D is undetermined. This CDR3 has 14 residues. V was trimmed by 1 base and J by 6 bases, leaving 10 bases between them. CDR1 is LGHNT and CDR2 is FRNRAP in the germline V gene. CDR3 sequence (DNA): TGTGCTAGTGGTTTGGGCCAGGTTCCCAATGAGCAGTTCTTC. This codes for CASGLGQVPNEQFF.

This clonotype was seen ten or more times. The chain employs TRBV5-5 and TRBJ2-7, with TRBD2 matching over 10 bases. The junction had 9 bases not matched to a gene; V was cut back by 3 bases and J by 6 bases. Germline assignment: CDR1 SGHKS and CDR2 YYEKEE (reference sequence). There are 15 residues in the CDR3. CDR3 sequence reads: CASSSTSGEASEQYF. DNA of the CDR3: TGTGCCAGCAGCTCTACTAGCGGGGAGGCATCCGAGCAGTACTTC.

The sample holds many counts of this clonotype. This chain links TRBV6-2 or TRBV6-3 with TRBJ2-2; no firm D call. V was clipped by 4 bases and J by 4 bases, with 7 bases between them. Per the germline V gene, CDR1 is MNHEY and CDR2 is SVGEGT. This CDR3 has 13 amino acids. CDR3 DNA sequence: TGTGCCAGCAGTTGGGCCGCCACCGGGGAGCTGTTTTTT. Protein product: CASSWAATGELFF.

In its sample, this clonotype was seen many times. V is TRBV2 and J is TRBJ1-5; 7 bases fit TRBD1. Germline V lookup: CDR1 SNHLY, CDR2 FYNNEI. V was clipped by 6 bases and J by 10 bases; unmatched bases: 6. The CDR3 has 12 amino acids. CDR3 DNA sequence: TGTGCCAGCAGAGACGACAGGGCTCCCCAGCATTTT. Protein sequence: CASRDDRAPQHF.

J is TRBJ2-2 and V is TRBV20-1; possibly TRBD1 for D (5 bases). V was shortened by 6 bases and J by 0 bases, with 8 bases between the two germline ends. The CDR3 is made up of 13 amino acids. CDR1 DFQATT and CDR2 SNEGSKA come from the germline V gene (reference sequence). For the CDR3, the DNA is TGCAGTGCCCAGGGAACGAACACCGGGGAGCTGTTTTTT. Protein product: CSAQGTNTGELFF.

This clonotype has just a few counts. V usage is TRBV24-1 and J usage is TRBJ2-1; TRBD2 is a possible D gene (6 bases). Deletions cut 9 bases from V and 8 bases from J, with 19 bases between. Germline CDR1 reads KGHDR; CDR2 reads SFDVKD. The CDR3 extends over 14 amino acids. This CDR3 is CATGGPWEEDEQFF. CDR3 coding DNA: TGTGCCACCGGTGGACCCTGGGAGGAGGATGAGCAGTTCTTC.

This clonotype was detected ten times or more. V is TRBV5-6 and J is TRBJ2-1; 8 bases match TRBD1. The CDR3 length is 16 residues. Germline CDR1 and CDR2: SGHDT and YYEEEE. The J segment lost 4 bases and the V segment lost 2 bases, leaving 8 bases of the junction unmatched. The DNA of the CDR3 is TGTGCCAGCAGCTTCCTGGGACAGGTGGTATACAATGAGCAGTTCTTC. Translation gives CASSFLGQVVYNEQFF.

This clonotype appeared a few times. This chain connects TRBV6-1 to TRBJ2-3; 11 bases map to TRBD2. This CDR3 is 15 amino acids long. Per germline, CDR1 MNHNS and CDR2 SASEGT. After removal of 4 bases from V and 3 bases from J, the junction contained 3 bases not matched to a gene. The DNA of the CDR3 is TGTGCCAGCAGTGTTCGACTAGCGGGGACAGATACGCAGTATTTT. This codes for CASSVRLAGTDTQYF.

This chain uses TRBV27 with TRBJ2-5; D might be TRBD1 or TRBD2, each matching 7 bases. Trimming pared 2 bases from V and 6 bases from J, leaving 10 bases between. Germline-derived CDR1 and CDR2 are MNHEY and SMNVEV (reference sequence). CDR3 length equals 13 residues. In nucleotides, the CDR3 is TGTGCCAGCAGTTTAGGGAGGGGGCAGACCCAGTACTTC. Encoded protein: CASSLGRGQTQYF.

The rearrangement uses TRBV7-9 and TRBJ2-5, with TRBD1 matching 8 bases. J gave up 1 base and V 5 bases, and 6 bases lay outside the gene matches. Germline V gives CDR1 SEHNR, CDR2 FQNEAQ (reference sequence). CDR3 length equals 15 residues. CDR3 sequence (DNA): TGTGCCAGCAGCCGGCGACAGGGGCTCCAAGAGACCCAGTACTTC. Its translation: CASSRRQGLQETQYF.

The gene calls are TRBV5-1 and TRBJ2-5, with TRBD1 as a possible D gene (7 bases). Germline V gives CDR1 SGHRS, CDR2 YFSETQ. V shed 4 bases and J shed 2 bases, with 18 bases lying between them. The CDR3 spans 16 residues. CDR3 DNA: TGCGCCAGCAGCGCAGGTTGGCGGGGACAGCAAGAGACCCAGTACTTC. It specifies CASSAGWRGQQETQYF. The full variable domain, rest sourced from reference TRBV5-1 and TRBJ2-5, is KAGVTQTPRYLIKTRGQQVTLSCSPISGHRSVSWYQQTPGQGLQFLFEYFSETQRNKGNFPGRFSGRQFSNSRSEMNVSTLELGDSALYLCASSAGWRGQQETQYFGPGTRLLVL.

V usage is TRBV20-1 and J usage is TRBJ2-4; 8 bases align to TRBD2. This CDR3 comprises 14 residues. From germline, CDR1 is DFQATT and CDR2 SNEGSKA (reference sequence). V gave up 0 bases and J gave up 7 bases; unmatched junction bases: 5. CDR3 sequence: CSARDLREGNIQYF. The CDR3 DNA is TGCAGTGCTAGAGATCTACGGGAGGGGAACATTCAGTACTTC.

Only a few counts were recorded for this clonotype. The V and J genes are TRBV25-1 and TRBJ2-7, with 7 positions matching TRBD2. Germline values: CDR1 MGHDK, CDR2 SYGVNS. The CDR3 totals 13 residues. The ends lost 4 bases at V and 2 bases at J; junction bases unmatched: 2. CDR3: CASSVTSAYEQYF. As DNA, the CDR3 is TGTGCCAGCAGTGTTACTAGCGCCTACGAGCAGTACTTC.

The rearrangement joins TRBV6-2 or TRBV6-3 to TRBJ2-1; TRBD1 might be the D (5 bases). The CDR3 runs 12 residues. Germline V gene data show CDR1 as MNHEY and CDR2 as SVGEGT. V gave up 4 bases and J gave up 10 bases, with 11 bases separating them. CDR3 region: CASSLGQPEQFF. CDR3 sequence (DNA): TGTGCCAGCAGTTTAGGACAACCAGAGCAGTTCTTC.

Concerning this clonotype itself: This may stem from a read error, because a much larger clone lies one nucleotide away. The chain joins TRBV29-1 to TRBJ1-1; D may be TRBD1 (6 bases). The CDR3 spans 13 residues. Trimming took 6 bases from V and 4 from J, leaving 15 bases between them. Germline loops: CDR1 SQVTM, CDR2 ANQGSEA. CDR3 coding DNA: TGCAGCGTGGGGGGGGCCTTTCCCACTGAAGCTTTCTTT. It yields the protein CSVGGAFPTEAFF.

The table lists this clonotype with a few counts. V is TRBV20-1 and J is TRBJ2-5; D is ambiguous. This CDR3 has 15 amino acids. V dropped 4 bases and J dropped 0 bases, with 15 bases sitting between them. Germline V gives CDR1 DFQATT, CDR2 SNEGSKA (reference sequence). The CDR3 sequence: CSATVGPLYQETQYF. The CDR3 DNA follows: TGCAGTGCTACGGTTGGGCCATTGTACCAAGAGACCCAGTACTTC.

This clonotype was recorded a few times. The rearrangement links TRBV12-3 or TRBV12-4 to TRBJ2-7, with D perhaps matching TRBD2 (5 bases). There are 16 residues in the CDR3. Trimming took 6 bases from V and 3 from J, leaving 21 bases between them. The CDR3, as DNA: TGTGCCAGCAGCAGCTCTTATCCGGGAAAAGGCTACGAGCAGTACTTC. This sequence encodes CASSSSYPGKGYEQYF.

This clonotype came up many times. This chain links TRBV4-1 with TRBJ1-2, with a tentative D call TRBD1 (5 bases). V lost 0 bases and J 7 bases, leaving 12 bases between the germline ends. The CDR3 consists of 14 residues. Germline V gene lookup returns CDR1 MGHRA and CDR2 YSYEKL. Here the CDR3 reads CASSQDGTVLGYTF. The CDR3 DNA sequence: TGCGCCAGCAGCCAAGACGGGACCGTCCTTGGCTACACCTTC.

A word on this clonotype: Possible read error: a much larger clone is one base away. The chain recombines TRBV11-2 with TRBJ2-3; D uncertain. CDR1 and CDR2 (germline): SGHAT, FQNNGV. The CDR3 runs 15 residues. Trimming took off 7 bases at V and 2 bases at J, with 16 bases between the two ends. CDR3 region: CASTSPLMNTDTQYF. The DNA for the CDR3 is TGTGCCAGCACCAGCCCACTCATGAACACAGATACGCAGTATTTT.

V is TRBV6-1 and J is TRBJ2-4, with unresolved D. The germline V and J ends were trimmed by 4 bases and 3 bases, with 10 bases remaining between them. The CDR3 is 14 residues long. Germline CDR1 is MNHNS and CDR2 is SASEGT. CDR3 DNA sequence: TGTGCCAGCAGTGGACAAGAGCGCAAAAACATTCAGTACTTC. Its protein product is CASSGQERKNIQYF.

Ten or more counts support this clonotype. The genes are TRBV4-2 and TRBJ2-1; the D is unclear. Germline V CDR1 and CDR2: LGHNA, YNFKEQ. Trimming took 1 base from V and 5 from J, leaving 15 bases between them. CDR3 length: 16 residues. As DNA, the CDR3 is TGTGCCAGCAGCCAAGTTGGGCGGTCAATCGACAATGAGCAGTTCTTC. It encodes CASSQVGRSIDNEQFF.

This clonotype was observed a few times. The chain recombines TRBV28 with TRBJ2-3; TRBD2 matches at 14 bases. Germline V CDR1 and CDR2: MDHEN, SYDVKM. Losses at the gene ends were 2 bases for V and 3 bases for J; bases not matched to a gene: 13. The CDR3 extends over 20 amino acids. The CDR3: CASSLVGLAGAWSGTDTQYF. CDR3 nucleotide sequence: TGTGCCAGCAGTTTAGTGGGACTAGCGGGGGCTTGGTCTGGAACAGATACGCAGTATTTT.